This T cell receptor (beta chain) was identified in a study of blood T cell repertoires in COVID-19. Here immunoSEQ multiplex PCR was the method, and the copy in TCRdb shows in-frame clones only, minus some. The table lists over 350,000 clones, roughly 90% of them singletons. Sequenced: PBMCs or T cells enriched from blood (not recorded which). The clonotype originates from a young woman with acute COVID-19.

This CDR3 reads CASSLVPTSGAPYEQYF. CDR3 sequence (DNA): TGCGCCAGCAGCTTGGTCCCGACTAGCGGGGCCCCTTACGAGCAGTACTTC. V and J are TRBV5-1 and TRBJ2-7; 11 bases align to TRBD2. The V segment lost 0 bases and the J segment 4 bases; nucleotides outside the gene matches: 9. The CDR3 runs 17 residues. The germline V gene encodes CDR1 SGHRS and CDR2 YFSETQ.